This T cell receptor (beta chain) is drawn from a study of cytomegalovirus exposure and HLA in healthy donors. Turning to the study itself: A preliminary data release comprised approximately 85 million unique TCRs obtained from HLA-typed donors.

This clone came up once. Its cognate antigen is unknown. Amplification used 60 Vbeta primers and 13 Jbeta primers. The assay was immunoSEQ multiplex PCR, and TCRdb's table has in-frame clones only and misses some. The profile shows hundreds of thousands of clones, around 78% of them singletons. Overall study findings and caveats: Some V segments, TRBV6-2 and TRBV6-3 among them, were indistinguishable and were therefore excluded.

Germline lookup yields CDR1 SGHVS and CDR2 FQNEAQ. Between the trimmed V and J ends, which lost 5 bases and 5 bases, there was a span of 16 bases. The CDR3 has 15 residues. The chain combines TRBV7-8 with TRBJ2-1; no clear D. This sequence was found in a boy between 10 and 17 years old in good health and CMV-seronegative. The sample taken for sequencing was PBMCs. In nucleotides, the CDR3 is TGTGCCAGCAGCCTCCTCCGCGGCCAGAACAATGAGCAGTTCTTC. Translating it yields CASSLLRGQNNEQFF.